The 28 T cell receptor beta chains below were found in one sample sequenced in a study of T cells in Graves' hyperthyroidism and ophthalmopathy (dated by TCRdb to between 2017 and 2020). The library was produced with multiplex PCR. The instrument given in TCRdb is Illumina HiSeq 2000. The TCR beta CDR3 regions were amplified from RNA transcripts. The TCR CDR3 was subjected to a first round of RT-PCR using the HTBI primer set and the Qiagen OneStep RT-PCR kit. TCRdb cleaned the public reads at Q25 with fastp, built clones with MiXCR and kept in-frame beta chains. One record per CDR3 amino acid sequence lists the most common genes and DNA. The sample data list 200,000 to 250,000 distinct CDR3 sequences, and about 24% of these were observed just once. The top ten constitute about a third of the sample. The sequenced sample was blood. These receptors came from a woman aged 40 to 49 with Graves' ophthalmopathy.

In its sample, this clonotype was seen many times. The chain carries TRBV6-1 and TRBJ1-5; TRBD1 matches 9 bases. Germline CDR1 and CDR2: MNHNS and SASEGT. The CDR3 totals 16 residues. The junction had 15 bases not matched to a gene; V was cut back by 6 bases and J by 9 bases. CDR3 coding DNA: TGTGCCAGCAGACCCCCGGGACAGGGCAACCTAGGGCCCCAGCATTTT. It is translated as CASRPPGQGNLGPQHF.

This clonotype came up many times. The genes are TRBV27 and TRBJ1-5, with no clear D. Per the germline V gene, CDR1 is MNHEY and CDR2 is SMNVEV (reference sequence). Trimming pared 2 bases from V and 6 bases from J, leaving 11 bases between. The CDR3 loop spans 14 amino acids. CDR3 DNA sequence: TGTGCCAGCAGTTTAGCGCCGCGCGGTCAGCCCCAGCATTTT. Amino acid sequence: CASSLAPRGQPQHF.

This clonotype appeared many times. The chain couples TRBV2 to TRBJ1-5, with a possible D match to TRBD1 (6 bases). The CDR3 contains 13 residues. Germline CDR1 and CDR2: SNHLY and FYNNEI. V shed 6 bases and J shed 2 bases, with 8 bases lying between them. The CDR3, as DNA: TGTGCCAGCAGAGGGGGGGGCAATCAGCCCCAGCATTTT. Protein product: CASRGGGNQPQHF.

This clonotype has a count of ten or more. The chain links TRBV5-4 to TRBJ2-2; D might be TRBD1 (6 bases). This CDR3 region has 13 residues. Trimming shortened V by 4 bases and J by 5 bases, and 9 bases separated the two germline ends. CDR1 and CDR2 (germline): SGHNT, YYREEE (reference sequence). CDR3 DNA: TGTGCCAGCAGCCGTGACAGGACCGGGGAGCTGTTTTTT. Translated, it gives CASSRDRTGELFF.

J is TRBJ2-7 and V is TRBV7-3; D perhaps matches TRBD2 (7 bases). This CDR3 is 13 amino acids long. CDR1 SGHTA and CDR2 FQGTGA come from the germline V gene. V lost 1 base, J lost 6 bases, and 10 bases lay in between. The DNA of the CDR3 is TGTGCCAGCAGCTTAAACAGGGAGGGCGAGCAGTACTTC. Protein: CASSLNREGEQYF.

This clonotype was observed once. The rearrangement links TRBV12-3 or TRBV12-4 to TRBJ1-2, with 8 bases fitting TRBD1. The CDR3 totals 14 residues. J lost 8 bases, V lost 1 base, and 6 bases had no gene match. CDR3 sequence: CASSLGTGFGGYTF. In nucleotides, the CDR3 is TGTGCCAGCAGTTTAGGGACAGGGTTTGGCGGCTACACCTTC.

This clonotype has ten or more counts. The chain couples TRBV20-1 to TRBJ1-1; 7 bases are a match to TRBD1. The ends lost 6 bases at V and 9 bases at J; junction bases unmatched: 7. The CDR3 extends over 11 amino acids. The germline V gene has CDR1 DFQATT and CDR2 SNEGSKA (reference sequence). CDR3: CSAPDREKAFF. CDR3 nucleotide sequence: TGCAGTGCCCCTGACAGGGAGAAAGCTTTCTTT.

This clonotype was counted at least ten times. The chain has TRBV4-1 and TRBJ1-5; a weak D match, TRBD1 (5 bases). The CDR3 has 18 residues. Looked up from germline, CDR1 is MGHRA and CDR2 is YSYEKL. V lost 0 bases and J lost 0, with 15 bases in between. As DNA, the CDR3 is TGCGCCAGCAGCCAAGAGGGGCGGGGTGGGGTTAGCAATCAGCCCCAGCATTTT. Its protein is CASSQEGRGGVSNQPQHF.

In its sample, this clonotype was seen many times. The chain combines TRBV9 with TRBJ2-7; tentative D call: TRBD2 (5 bases). In germline, CDR1 is SGDLS, CDR2 YYNGEE. V lost 1 base and J 6 bases, leaving 14 bases between the germline ends. The length of the CDR3 is 14 residues. The CDR3 DNA reads TGTGCCAGCAGCGTACAGCCCTCTGAGGGCGAGCAGTACTTC. Its protein is CASSVQPSEGEQYF.

Only one count was recorded for this clonotype. Germline and junction disagree at one end, which may indicate a read error. The V call is TRBV7-8, the J call TRBJ2-2; perhaps TRBD2 as D (6 bases). Germline V gene sequence: CDR1 SGHVS, CDR2 FQNEAQ. CDR3 size: 15 residues. The CDR3 here is CASSLGGANTGELLF. CDR3 in DNA: TGTGCCAGCAGCTTGGGGGGTGCGAACACCGGGGAGCTGTTGTTT.

This clonotype was seen ten or more times. V gene TRBV15 combines with J gene TRBJ1-2; D is ambiguous. This CDR3 has 13 amino acids. V gave up 5 bases and J gave up 5 bases, with 12 bases separating them. Looked up from germline, CDR1 is LNHNV and CDR2 is YYDKDF (reference sequence). The CDR3 DNA reads as TGTGCCACCAGCCCAAGTCCGGTTTATGGCTACACCTTC. It encodes CATSPSPVYGYTF.

This clonotype was counted many times. The chain links TRBV2 to TRBJ1-1, with 9 bases fitting TRBD1. There are 17 residues in the CDR3. The V segment lost 6 bases and the J segment 3 bases; nucleotides outside the gene matches: 14. Germline V CDR1 and CDR2: SNHLY, FYNNEI. CDR3 nucleotide sequence: TGTGCCAGCAGAAATCCCCCGGGACAGGGTAGGGACACTGAAGCTTTCTTT. Residues: CASRNPPGQGRDTEAFF.

This clonotype turned up a few times. V is TRBV28 and J is TRBJ2-5; D may be TRBD1 (6 bases). V gave up 5 bases and J gave up 1 base, with 11 bases separating them. Germline CDR1 and CDR2: MDHEN and SYDVKM. The CDR3 totals 14 residues. CDR3: CASSLGGFQETQYF. CDR3 nucleotide sequence: TGTGCCAGCAGTCTAGGGGGTTTCCAAGAGACCCAGTACTTC.

The rearrangement uses TRBV20-1 and TRBJ1-1; D uncertain. The CDR3 has 12 residues. V dropped 2 bases and J dropped 8 bases, with 12 bases sitting between them. Per the germline V gene, CDR1 is DFQATT and CDR2 is SNEGSKA (reference sequence). The CDR3 loop is CSARRPRREAFF. The CDR3, as DNA: TGCAGTGCTAGAAGGCCTAGGAGGGAAGCTTTCTTT.

This clonotype was counted at least ten times. J is TRBJ2-5 and V is TRBV15, with TRBD2 as a possible D gene (6 bases). Per germline, CDR1 LNHNV and CDR2 YYDKDF (reference sequence). Trimming took 2 bases from V and 1 from J, leaving 14 bases between them. The CDR3 extends over 16 amino acids. CDR3 loop: CATSRQTGVSQETQYF. CDR3 nucleotides: TGTGCCACCAGCAGACAAACGGGAGTATCCCAAGAGACCCAGTACTTC.

This clonotype has a handful of counts. The chain carries TRBV12-3 or TRBV12-4 and TRBJ2-7; perhaps TRBD1 as D (6 bases). Trimming shortened V by 7 bases and J by 2 bases, and 12 bases separated the two germline ends. The CDR3 length is 13 residues. CDR3 amino acids: CASTPGQTYEQYF. The DNA for the CDR3 is TGTGCCAGCACCCCGGGACAAACCTACGAGCAGTACTTC.

The V and J genes are TRBV11-2 and TRBJ2-7, with 11 nucleotides matching TRBD2. The CDR3 is 16 amino acids. Germline V gene sequence: CDR1 SGHAT, CDR2 FQNNGV. J was trimmed by 3 bases and V by 5 bases; bases with no gene match: 9. CDR3 coding DNA: TGTGCCAGCAGCCACACTGGACTAGCGGGCTACTACGAGCAGTACTTC. Its protein product is CASSHTGLAGYYEQYF. Supplemented by reference TRBV11-2 and TRBJ2-7, the full variable domain reads EAGVAQSPRYKIIEKRQSVAFWCNPISGHATLYWYQQILGQGPKLLIQFQNNGVVDDSQLPKDRFSAERLKGVDSTLKIQPAKLEDSAVYLCASSHTGLAGYYEQYFGPGTRLTVT.

In its sample, this clonotype was seen many times. The rearrangement joins TRBV15 to TRBJ2-3; the match to TRBD2 covers 8 bases. CDR1 LNHNV and CDR2 YYDKDF come from the germline V gene (reference sequence). The ends lost 3 bases at V and 5 bases at J; junction bases unmatched: 4. The CDR3 runs to 14 residues. Here the CDR3 DNA reads TGTGCCACCAGCAGTTTAGCGGGACAAGATACGCAGTATTTT. It codes for CATSSLAGQDTQYF.

This chain uses TRBV4-2 with TRBJ1-2; a possible D gene is TRBD1 (5 bases). Trimming removed 0 bases at V and 8 bases at J, with 19 bases between. The length of the CDR3 is 16 residues. CDR1 is LGHNA and CDR2 is YNFKEQ in the germline V gene. The CDR3 DNA reads as TGTGCCAGCAGCCAAGATAAGGCAGGGATTCTTGGGGGCTACACCTTC. Amino acids: CASSQDKAGILGGYTF.

In its sample, this clonotype was seen many times. The chain links TRBV19 to TRBJ1-5; D is uncertain. V was cut by 2 bases and J by 6 bases, with 5 bases left in between. CDR1 LNHDA and CDR2 SQIVND come from the germline V gene (reference sequence). The CDR3 is 12 residues long. This CDR3 is CASSIWGQPQHF. Written as DNA, the CDR3 is TGTGCCAGTAGTATATGGGGTCAGCCCCAGCATTTT.

The chain joins TRBV7-2 to TRBJ1-2; D is ambiguous. V was trimmed by 5 bases and J by 8 bases, leaving 12 bases between them. The CDR3 covers 12 residues. The germline CDR1 and CDR2 sequences are SGHTA and FQGNSA. The CDR3 loop is CASSPDPVGYTF. CDR3 bases: TGTGCCAGCAGCCCGGACCCCGTGGGCTACACCTTC.

This clonotype came up many times. The CDR3 is CASSYIAGQSYEQYF. As DNA, the CDR3 is TGTGCCAGCAGTTACATAGCGGGACAATCCTACGAGCAGTACTTC. The chain couples TRBV6-5 to TRBJ2-7; 8 bases map to TRBD2. The CDR3 has 15 residues. V lost 2 bases, J lost 1 base, and 4 bases stayed unmatched. Looked up from germline, CDR1 is MNHEY and CDR2 is SVGAGI.

This clonotype appeared many times. The gene calls are TRBV19 and TRBJ2-7; 7 bases are a match to TRBD1. The CDR3 runs to 12 residues. J lost 6 bases, V lost 5 bases, and 4 bases had no gene match. Germline-derived CDR1 and CDR2 are LNHDA and SQIVND (reference sequence). The CDR3 nucleotides read TGTGCCAGTAGTCCGGGACAGTTCGAGCAGTACTTC. Translating gives CASSPGQFEQYF. The full variable domain, rest sourced from reference TRBV19 and TRBJ2-7, is DGGITQSPKYLFRKEGQNVTLSCEQNLNHDAMYWYRQDPGQGLRLIYYSQIVNDFQKGDIAEGYSVSREKKESFPLTVTSAQKNPTAFYLCASSPGQFEQYFGPGTRLTVT.

This clonotype was seen ten or more times. CDR3 bases: TGTGCCAGCAGCCCCTCATCTGGAAACACCATATATTTT. This gives the protein CASSPSSGNTIYF. The chain combines TRBV7-3 with TRBJ1-3; D uncertain. The CDR3 extends over 13 amino acids. The V gene's germline CDR1 is SGHTA and CDR2 FQGTGA. V dropped 5 bases and J dropped 1 base, with 6 bases sitting between them.

This clonotype showed up just once. The chain's CDR3 is CASSIAQGARDTEAFF. The CDR3 nucleotides are TGTGCCAGTAGTATAGCTCAGGGGGCGCGAGATACTGAAGCTTTCTTT. The chain joins TRBV19 to TRBJ1-1; 8 bases map to TRBD1. Trimming took 1 base from V and 5 from J; bases not matched to a gene: 9. Germline lookup yields CDR1 LNHDA and CDR2 SQIVND (reference sequence). The CDR3 spans 16 residues.

This clonotype has ten or more counts. The rearrangement links TRBV28 to TRBJ2-7, with D hard to call. Between the trimmed V and J ends, which lost 6 bases and 2 bases, there was a span of 8 bases. The CDR3 has 12 amino acids. Germline V lookup: CDR1 MDHEN, CDR2 SYDVKM. The CDR3 loop is CASRRLAYEQYF. The CDR3, as DNA: TGTGCCAGCAGGAGGCTGGCCTACGAGCAGTACTTC.

This sequence joins TRBV20-1 and TRBJ2-7; TRBD1 might be the D (5 bases). V lost 0 bases and J 1 base, leaving 13 bases between the germline ends. The germline V gene encodes CDR1 DFQATT and CDR2 SNEGSKA (reference sequence). The CDR3 sequence is 15 residues long. The CDR3 loop reads CSARDPQGLSYEQYF. The CDR3 region has the DNA TGCAGTGCTAGAGACCCTCAGGGTCTGTCCTACGAGCAGTACTTC.

The chain recombines TRBV12-3 or TRBV12-4 with TRBJ1-1, with TRBD1 matching 10 bases. V lost 3 bases, J lost 6 bases, and 4 bases stayed unmatched. CDR3 length: 14 amino acids. CDR3 DNA sequence: TGTGCCAGCAGTTTGGGACAGGGGAGGGCTGAAGCTTTCTTT. Translating gives CASSLGQGRAEAFF.